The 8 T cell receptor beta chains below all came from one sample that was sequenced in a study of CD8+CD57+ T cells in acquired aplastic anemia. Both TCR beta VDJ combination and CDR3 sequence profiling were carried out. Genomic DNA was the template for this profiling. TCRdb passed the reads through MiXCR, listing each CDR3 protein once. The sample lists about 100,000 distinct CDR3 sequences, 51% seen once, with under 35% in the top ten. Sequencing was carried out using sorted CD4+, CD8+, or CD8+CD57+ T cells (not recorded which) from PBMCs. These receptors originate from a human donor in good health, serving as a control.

The CDR3 loop is CASSVEGLAGGNEQFF. The DNA for the CDR3 is TGTGCCAGCAGCGTAGAGGGGCTAGCGGGGGGCAATGAGCAGTTCTTC. This chain connects TRBV9 to TRBJ2-1; 11 nucleotides align to TRBD2. The J segment lost 6 bases and the V segment lost 0 bases, leaving 5 bases of the junction unmatched. Germline V CDR1 and CDR2: SGDLS, YYNGEE. There are 16 residues in the CDR3.

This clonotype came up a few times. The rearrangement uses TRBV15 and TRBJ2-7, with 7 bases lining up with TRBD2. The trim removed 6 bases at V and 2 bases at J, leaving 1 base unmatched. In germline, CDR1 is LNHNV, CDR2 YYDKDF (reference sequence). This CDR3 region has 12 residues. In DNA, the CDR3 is TGTGCCACCAGGGGGGGGGCCTACGAGCAGTACTTC. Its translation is CATRGGAYEQYF.

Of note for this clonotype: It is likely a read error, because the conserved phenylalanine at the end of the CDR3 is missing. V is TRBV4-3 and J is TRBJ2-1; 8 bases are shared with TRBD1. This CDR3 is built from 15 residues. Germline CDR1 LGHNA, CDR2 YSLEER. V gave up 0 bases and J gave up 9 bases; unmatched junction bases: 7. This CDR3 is CASSQDLDRGSEQFL. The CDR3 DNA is TGCGCCAGCAGCCAAGATCTAGACAGGGGTAGTGAGCAGTTCCTC.

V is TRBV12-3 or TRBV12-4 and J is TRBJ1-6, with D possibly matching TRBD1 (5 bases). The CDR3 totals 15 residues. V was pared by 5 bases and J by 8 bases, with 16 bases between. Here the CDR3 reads CASSASGGRDSPLHF. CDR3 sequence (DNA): TGTGCCAGCAGTGCATCGGGTGGCAGGGATTCACCCCTCCACTTT.

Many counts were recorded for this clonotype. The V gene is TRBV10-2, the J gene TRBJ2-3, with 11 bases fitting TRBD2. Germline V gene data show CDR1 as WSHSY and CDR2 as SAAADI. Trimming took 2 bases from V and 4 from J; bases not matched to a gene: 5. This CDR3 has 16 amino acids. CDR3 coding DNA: TGCGCCAGCAGTGAGGCTAGCGGGGGGTGGCCAGATACGCAGTATTTT. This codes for CASSEASGGWPDTQYF.

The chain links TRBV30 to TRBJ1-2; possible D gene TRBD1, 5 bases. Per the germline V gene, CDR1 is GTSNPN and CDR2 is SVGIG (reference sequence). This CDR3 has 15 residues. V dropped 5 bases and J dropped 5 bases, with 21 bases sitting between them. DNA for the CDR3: TGTGCCTGGGGGGGGTCAGATCTAGAACTGTATGGCTACACCTTC. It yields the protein CAWGGSDLELYGYTF.

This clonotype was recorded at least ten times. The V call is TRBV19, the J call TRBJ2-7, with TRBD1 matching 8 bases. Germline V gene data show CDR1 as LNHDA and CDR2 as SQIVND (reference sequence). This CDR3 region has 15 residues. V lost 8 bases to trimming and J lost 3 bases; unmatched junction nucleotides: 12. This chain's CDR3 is CASRTGQGLYYEQYF. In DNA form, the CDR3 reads TGTGCCAGTCGGACTGGACAGGGACTGTACTACGAGCAGTACTTC.

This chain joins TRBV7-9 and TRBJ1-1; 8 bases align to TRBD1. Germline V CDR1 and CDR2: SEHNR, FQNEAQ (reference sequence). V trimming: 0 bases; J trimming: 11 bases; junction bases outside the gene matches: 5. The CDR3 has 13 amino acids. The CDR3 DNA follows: TGTGCCAGCAGCTTAGCCAACGACAGGGGCGCTTTCTTT. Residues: CASSLANDRGAFF.